The clone carrying this T cell receptor (beta chain) was seen only a few times. Its antigen is still unknown. Assay: immunoSEQ multiplex PCR; the TCRdb copy retains only in-frame clones and omits some. The table shows around 56,000 clones, with roughly 81% occurring only once. The CDR3 consists of 16 residues. Germline values: CDR1 SEHNR, CDR2 FQNEAQ (reference sequence). After removal of 3 bases from V and 4 bases from J, the junction contained 11 bases not matched to a gene. The sample originates from a study of a mutant IDH1 vaccine in newly diagnosed glioma. Sample time point: week 23, last vaccination. Every vaccination contained 300 ug of the mutant IDH1 20-mer peptide and was paired with topical imiquimod.

This TCR was sampled from a woman aged 40 to 50 with glioma. Some clones in this sample may be carry-over from other donors' samples. The chain joins TRBV7-9 to TRBJ1-2; TRBD1 aligns across 7 bases. Specimen: PBMCs, collected from a glioma patient whose treatment included an IDH1 peptide vaccine. CDR3 nucleotides: TGTGCCAGCAGCTTGGGGGCGATAGGGGGCAGCTATGGCTACACCTTC. Translating it yields CASSLGAIGGSYGYTF.